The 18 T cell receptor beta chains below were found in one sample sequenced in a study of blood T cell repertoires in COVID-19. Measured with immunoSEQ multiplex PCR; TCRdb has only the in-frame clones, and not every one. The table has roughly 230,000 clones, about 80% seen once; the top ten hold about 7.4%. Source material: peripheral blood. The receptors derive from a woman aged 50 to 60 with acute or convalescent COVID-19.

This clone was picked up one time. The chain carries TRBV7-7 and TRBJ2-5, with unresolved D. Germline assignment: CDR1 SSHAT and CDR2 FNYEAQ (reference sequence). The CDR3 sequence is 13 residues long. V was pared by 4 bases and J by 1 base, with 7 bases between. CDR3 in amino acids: CASSSRLQETQYF. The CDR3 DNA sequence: TGTGCCAGCAGCTCCAGACTCCAAGAGACCCAGTACTTC.

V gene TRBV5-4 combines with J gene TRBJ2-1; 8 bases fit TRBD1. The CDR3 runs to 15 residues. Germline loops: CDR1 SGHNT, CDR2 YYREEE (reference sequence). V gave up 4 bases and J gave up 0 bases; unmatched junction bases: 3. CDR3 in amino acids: CASSLDRGSYNEQFF. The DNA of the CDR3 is TGTGCCAGCAGCCTCGACAGGGGCTCCTACAATGAGCAGTTCTTC.

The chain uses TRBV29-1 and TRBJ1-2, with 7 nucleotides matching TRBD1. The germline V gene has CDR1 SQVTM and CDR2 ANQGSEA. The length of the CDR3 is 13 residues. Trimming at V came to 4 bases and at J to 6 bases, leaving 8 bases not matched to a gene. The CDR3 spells CSVGKDRADGYTF. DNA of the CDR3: TGCAGCGTTGGAAAAGACAGGGCGGATGGCTACACCTTC.

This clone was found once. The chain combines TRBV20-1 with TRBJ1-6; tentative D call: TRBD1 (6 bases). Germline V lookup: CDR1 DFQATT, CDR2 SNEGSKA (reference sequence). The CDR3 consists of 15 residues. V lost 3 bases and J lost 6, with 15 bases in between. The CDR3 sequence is CSASPTQGPNSPLHF. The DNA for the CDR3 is TGCAGTGCTAGTCCCACACAGGGCCCTAATTCACCCCTCCACTTT.

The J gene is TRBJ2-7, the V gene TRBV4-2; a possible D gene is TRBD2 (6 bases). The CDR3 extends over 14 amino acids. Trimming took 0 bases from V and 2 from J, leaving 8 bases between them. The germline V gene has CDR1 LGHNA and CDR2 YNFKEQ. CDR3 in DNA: TGTGCCAGCAGCCAAGAGGGAGGCGCCTACGAGCAGTACTTC. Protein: CASSQEGGAYEQYF.

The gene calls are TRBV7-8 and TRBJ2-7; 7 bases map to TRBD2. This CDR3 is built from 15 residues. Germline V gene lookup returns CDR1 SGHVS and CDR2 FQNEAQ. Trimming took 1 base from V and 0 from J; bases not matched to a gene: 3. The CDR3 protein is CASSLEGGSSYEQYF. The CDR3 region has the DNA TGTGCCAGCAGCTTAGAGGGCGGGAGCTCCTACGAGCAGTACTTC.

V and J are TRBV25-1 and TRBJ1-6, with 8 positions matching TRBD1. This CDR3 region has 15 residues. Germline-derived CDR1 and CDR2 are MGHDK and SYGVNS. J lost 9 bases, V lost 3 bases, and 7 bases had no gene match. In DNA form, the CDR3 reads TGTGCCAGCAGTGACCGAACAGGGGGTGTTTCACCCCTCCACTTT. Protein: CASSDRTGGVSPLHF.

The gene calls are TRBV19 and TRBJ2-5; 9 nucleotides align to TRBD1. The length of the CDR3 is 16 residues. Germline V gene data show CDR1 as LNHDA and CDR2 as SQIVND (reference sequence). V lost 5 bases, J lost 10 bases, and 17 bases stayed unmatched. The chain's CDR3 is CASSSPGQGLLGVQYF. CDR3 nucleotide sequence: TGTGCCAGTAGTTCCCCGGGACAGGGCCTTCTAGGGGTCCAGTACTTC. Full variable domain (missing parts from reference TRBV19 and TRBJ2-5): DGGITQSPKYLFRKEGQNVTLSCEQNLNHDAMYWYRQDPGQGLRLIYYSQIVNDFQKGDIAEGYSVSREKKESFPLTVTSAQKNPTAFYLCASSSPGQGLLGVQYFGPGTRLLVL.

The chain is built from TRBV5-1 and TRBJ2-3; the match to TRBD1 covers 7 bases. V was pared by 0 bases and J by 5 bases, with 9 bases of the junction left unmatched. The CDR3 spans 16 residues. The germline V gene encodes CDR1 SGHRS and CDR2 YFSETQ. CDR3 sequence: CASSLGSRGLRDTQYF. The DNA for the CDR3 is TGCGCCAGCAGCTTGGGCAGCAGGGGGTTGAGAGATACGCAGTATTTT.

CDR3 nucleotide sequence: TGTGCCAGCAGCCTGGGGCAGGGGCAAACCTACGAGCAGTACTTC. Translation gives CASSLGQGQTYEQYF. This sequence joins TRBV5-6 and TRBJ2-7; D is perhaps TRBD1 (6 bases). The V and J ends lost 4 bases and 2 bases respectively, with 16 bases between them. CDR3 length: 15 amino acids. Germline-derived CDR1 and CDR2 are SGHDT and YYEEEE. Complete variable domain (other parts from reference TRBV5-6 and TRBJ2-7): DAGVTQSPTHLIKTRGQQVTLRCSPKSGHDTVSWYQQALGQGPQFIFQYYEEEERQRGNFPDRFSGHQFPNYSSELNVNALLLGDSALYLCASSLGQGQTYEQYFGPGTRLTVT.

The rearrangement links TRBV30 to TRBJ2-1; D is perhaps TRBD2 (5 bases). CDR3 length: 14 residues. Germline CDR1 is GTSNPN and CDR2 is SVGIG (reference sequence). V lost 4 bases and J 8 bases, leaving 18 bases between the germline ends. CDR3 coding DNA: TGTGCCTGGACAAGCGGAAATCCACCGGATGAGCAGTTCTTC. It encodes CAWTSGNPPDEQFF.

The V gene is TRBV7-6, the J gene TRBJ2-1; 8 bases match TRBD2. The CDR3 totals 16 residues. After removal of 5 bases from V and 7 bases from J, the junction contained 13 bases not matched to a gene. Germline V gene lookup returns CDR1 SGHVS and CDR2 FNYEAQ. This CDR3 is CASSTPGLAGINEQFF. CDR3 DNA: TGTGCCAGCAGCACCCCCGGGCTAGCGGGTATAAATGAGCAGTTCTTC.

CDR3 protein: CTSSRTGVREKLFF. DNA for the CDR3: TGCACCAGCAGCCGGACAGGGGTTCGGGAAAAACTGTTTTTT. This chain uses TRBV1 with TRBJ1-4; the tabulated D call, TRBD1, remains unverified against the DNA. TRBV1 is a recognized pseudogene. The CDR3 consists of 14 residues.

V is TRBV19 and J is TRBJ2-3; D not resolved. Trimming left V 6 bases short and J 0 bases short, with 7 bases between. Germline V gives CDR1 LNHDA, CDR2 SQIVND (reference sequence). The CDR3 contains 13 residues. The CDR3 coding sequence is TGTGCCAGTAGGCAGGCTAGCACAGATACGCAGTATTTT. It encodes CASRQASTDTQYF.

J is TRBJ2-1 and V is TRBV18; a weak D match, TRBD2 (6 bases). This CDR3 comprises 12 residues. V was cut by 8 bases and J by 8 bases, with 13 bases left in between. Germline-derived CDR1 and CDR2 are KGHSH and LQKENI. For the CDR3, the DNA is TGTGCCAGCAAAACCGGGGGACATGAGCAGTTCTTC. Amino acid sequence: CASKTGGHEQFF.

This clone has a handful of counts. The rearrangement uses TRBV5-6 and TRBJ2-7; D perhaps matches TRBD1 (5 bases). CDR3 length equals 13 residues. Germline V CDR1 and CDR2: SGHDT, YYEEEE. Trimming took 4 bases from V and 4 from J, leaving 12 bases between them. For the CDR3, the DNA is TGTGCCAGCAGCCTGACAGCAGGATACGAGCAGTACTTC. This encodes CASSLTAGYEQYF. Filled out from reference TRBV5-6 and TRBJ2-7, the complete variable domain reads DAGVTQSPTHLIKTRGQQVTLRCSPKSGHDTVSWYQQALGQGPQFIFQYYEEEERQRGNFPDRFSGHQFPNYSSELNVNALLLGDSALYLCASSLTAGYEQYFGPGTRLTVT.

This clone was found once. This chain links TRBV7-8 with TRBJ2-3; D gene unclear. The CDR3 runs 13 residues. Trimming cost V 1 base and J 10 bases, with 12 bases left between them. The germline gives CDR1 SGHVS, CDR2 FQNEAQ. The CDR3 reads CASSLGPDSAQYF. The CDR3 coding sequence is TGTGCCAGCAGCTTAGGGCCAGACTCCGCGCAGTATTTT.

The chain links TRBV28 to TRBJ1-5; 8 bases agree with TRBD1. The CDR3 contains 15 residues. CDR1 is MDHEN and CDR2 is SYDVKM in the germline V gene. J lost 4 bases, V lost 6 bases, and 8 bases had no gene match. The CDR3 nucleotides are TGTGCCAGCAGCTCTCTACAGGGGGGGAATCAGCCCCAGCATTTT. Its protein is CASSSLQGGNQPQHF.